One and the same sample provided the 24 T cell receptor beta chains below, sequenced in a study of monozygotic twins with inflammatory bowel disease. Each CDR3 protein gets one entry in TCRdb, which reprocessed the 5' RACE reads and gives no DNA. Found here are about 300,000 distinct CDR3 sequences; the top ten clones hold approximately 5.9%. Sequenced sample: blood. The receptors stem from a human donor with ulcerative colitis or Crohn's disease, or a healthy co-twin of an affected twin (not recorded which).

The chain has TRBV5-1 and TRBJ1-1; TCRdb's D call of TRBD1 is untestable without DNA. This CDR3 is built from 13 residues. Germline-derived CDR1 and CDR2 are SGHRS and YFSETQ. CDR3 region: CASSGGEDTEAFF.

The chain joins TRBV6-1 to TRBJ2-5; the D gene TCRdb calls, TRBD2, cannot be checked with no DNA. Germline V lookup: CDR1 MNHNS, CDR2 SASEGT. The CDR3 loop spans 15 amino acids. CDR3: CASTRDSASHGTQYF.

The J gene is TRBJ2-6, the V gene TRBV28; the D call of TRBD1 rests on TCRdb alone, since no DNA is present to check it. This CDR3 spans 20 amino acids. Germline CDR1 and CDR2: MDHEN and SYDVKM. This CDR3 is CASSLPLRQASGTGANVLTF.

The gene calls are TRBV7-9 and TRBJ2-5; TCRdb outputs TRBD1, but without DNA this stays unchecked. This CDR3 is built from 15 residues. CDR1 SEHNR and CDR2 FQNEAQ come from the germline V gene (reference sequence). The CDR3 protein is CASSLAAGGKETQYF.

This chain joins TRBV5-1 and TRBJ2-1; TCRdb's D call of TRBD1 is untestable without DNA. Germline V gene lookup returns CDR1 SGHRS and CDR2 YFSETQ. The CDR3 consists of 15 residues. CDR3 in amino acids: CASSQGASSYNEQFF.

This chain uses TRBV24-1 with TRBJ2-1; TCRdb outputs TRBD2, but without DNA this stays unchecked. Germline V gene data show CDR1 as KGHDR and CDR2 as SFDVKD. The CDR3 runs 15 residues. The CDR3 reads CATSVPSGLYNEQFF.

The chain links TRBV5-6 to TRBJ2-1. The CDR3 has 16 residues. Germline V gene lookup returns CDR1 SGHDT and CDR2 YYEEEE. The CDR3: CASTNGREGPYNEQFF.

The chain recombines TRBV19 with TRBJ1-6; TCRdb indicates TRBD1, and absent DNA this call remains unverified. From germline, CDR1 is LNHDA and CDR2 SQIVND (reference sequence). CDR3 size: 16 residues. The CDR3 is CASSIWGQPYNSPLHF.

The chain is built from TRBV27 and TRBJ2-1. Germline CDR1 and CDR2: MNHEY and SMNVEV (reference sequence). This CDR3 comprises 15 residues. The CDR3 reads CASSPTVSSYNEQFF.

The gene calls are TRBV7-8 and TRBJ1-4; absent DNA, TCRdb's TRBD1 call cannot be checked. Germline CDR1 reads SGHVS; CDR2 reads FQNEAQ. The CDR3 covers 18 residues. The CDR3 region is CASSLVRGPRAVRKELFF.

The V gene is TRBV7-2, the J gene TRBJ2-3. Germline V gene lookup returns CDR1 SGHTA and CDR2 FQGNSA. The CDR3 is made up of 12 amino acids. The CDR3 protein is CASSERPDTQYF.

The J gene is TRBJ2-2, the V gene TRBV4-2; no DNA is available, so the TRBD1 call from TCRdb remains unchecked. The CDR3 is 15 residues long. The V gene's germline CDR1 is LGHNA and CDR2 YNFKEQ. The CDR3 loop is CASSQDGGQGRELFF.

The CDR3 loop reads CASSLHPTKDSLSYEQYF. This chain joins TRBV14 and TRBJ2-7; as DNA is missing, the TRBD1 call by TCRdb cannot be tested. From germline, CDR1 is SGHDN and CDR2 FVKESK. The CDR3 consists of 18 residues.

CDR3: CSAGQGGAGNTIYF. The rearrangement joins TRBV29-1 to TRBJ1-3; TCRdb's D call, TRBD1, is unchecked because there is no DNA. Germline assignment: CDR1 SQVTM and CDR2 ANQGSEA. The CDR3 runs 14 residues.

The rearrangement links TRBV7-2 to TRBJ2-7; as DNA is missing, the TRBD2 call by TCRdb cannot be tested. CDR3 size: 11 residues. Germline V lookup: CDR1 SGHTA, CDR2 FQGNSA. The CDR3 here is CASSLDSQQYF.

CDR3 residues: CASSHDRANNEQFF. The gene calls are TRBV4-3 and TRBJ2-1; TCRdb reports TRBD1, a call that lacks DNA to check it against. Germline loops: CDR1 LGHNA, CDR2 YSLEER. The CDR3 totals 14 residues.

The gene calls are TRBV20-1 and TRBJ1-1. CDR1 and CDR2 from the germline V gene are DFQATT and SNEGSKA (reference sequence). There are 15 residues in the CDR3. CDR3 protein: CSARLAGRFYTEAFF.

This rearrangement joins TRBV7-8 to TRBJ2-1; as DNA is missing, the TRBD1 call by TCRdb cannot be tested. This CDR3 contains 11 residues. CDR1 is SGHVS, CDR2 FQNEAQ, per germline. The CDR3 is CTSTGNNEQFF.

This chain uses TRBV3-1 with TRBJ2-1; checking the TCRdb D call of TRBD2 is not possible without DNA. Germline assignment: CDR1 LGHDT and CDR2 YNNKEL (reference sequence). CDR3 size: 15 residues. The CDR3 here is CASGTGGPGYNEQFF.

The rearrangement uses TRBV15 and TRBJ1-4; TCRdb gives TRBD1 as the D gene, but with no DNA this cannot be confirmed. The CDR3 sequence is 13 residues long. Germline CDR1 and CDR2: LNHNV and YYDKDF (reference sequence). The chain's CDR3 is CATSTGTYEKLFF.

The chain uses TRBV12-3 or TRBV12-4 and TRBJ2-1; TCRdb indicates TRBD2, and absent DNA this call remains unverified. The CDR3 covers 16 residues. The CDR3 here is CASSHRDSGLSTKQFF.

V gene TRBV3-1 combines with J gene TRBJ2-1; the D call of TRBD1 rests on TCRdb alone, since no DNA is present to check it. CDR3 length equals 14 residues. Germline assignment: CDR1 LGHDT and CDR2 YNNKEL (reference sequence). CDR3 residues: CASSLLSPSGEQFF.

The chain employs TRBV3-1 and TRBJ2-1; TCRdb names TRBD1, which stays unverified in the absence of DNA. The CDR3 is 15 residues long. The germline V gene encodes CDR1 LGHDT and CDR2 YNNKEL (reference sequence). CDR3 sequence: CASSPWDRDNNEQFF.

V is TRBV5-8 and J is TRBJ1-1; TCRdb names TRBD1, which stays unverified in the absence of DNA. CDR1 and CDR2 (germline): SGHTS, YDEGEE. The CDR3 has 11 amino acids. The CDR3 reads CASSTGAEAFF.